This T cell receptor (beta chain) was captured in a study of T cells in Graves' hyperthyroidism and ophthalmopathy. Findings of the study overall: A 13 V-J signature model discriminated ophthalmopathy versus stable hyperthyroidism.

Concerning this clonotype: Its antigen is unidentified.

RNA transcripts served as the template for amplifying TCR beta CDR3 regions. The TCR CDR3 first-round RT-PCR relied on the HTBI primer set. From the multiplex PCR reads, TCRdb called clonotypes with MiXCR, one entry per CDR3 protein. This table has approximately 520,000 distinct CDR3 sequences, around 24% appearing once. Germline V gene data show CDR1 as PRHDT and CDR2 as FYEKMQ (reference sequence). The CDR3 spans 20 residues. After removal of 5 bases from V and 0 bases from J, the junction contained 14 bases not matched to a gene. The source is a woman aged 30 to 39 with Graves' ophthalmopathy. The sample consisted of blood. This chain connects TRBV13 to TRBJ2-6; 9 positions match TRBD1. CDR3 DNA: TGTGCCAGCAGCCGCAACTATCAAGGACAGGGGCTCTCTGGGGCCAACGTCCTGACTTTC. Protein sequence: CASSRNYQGQGLSGANVLTF.